The entry below describes one T cell receptor (beta chain). Its antigen remains unknown. From the roughly 120-subject validation cohort, which was separate from the approximately 700-subject first cohort, the donors were drawn. Libraries were prepared by immunoSEQ multiplex PCR; TCRdb keeps only in-frame clonotypes and omits some of them. This table holds about 130,000 clones, 88% found once. Trimming cost V 9 bases and J 3 bases; bases outside gene matches: 1. The CDR3 runs to 12 residues. Germline V gene lookup returns CDR1 MNHNS and CDR2 SASEGT. These data originate in a study of cytomegalovirus exposure and HLA in healthy donors. Study-wide findings and caveats: The finding came from a later analysis; first-cohort TCR clusters tended to co-occur in the approximately 120 validation repertoires. The investigators catalogued about 170 TCR beta chains as cytomegalovirus-associated. Diagnosis of cytomegalovirus status made by the classifier reportedly showed high specificity and sensitivity.

The sequencing input was PBMCs. The chain couples TRBV6-1 to TRBJ2-1, with 8 nucleotides matching TRBD1. The TCR comes from a man aged 30-40 years in good health and CMV-seronegative. Here the CDR3 DNA reads TGTGCCAGTGGACAGGGCTACAATGAGCAGTTCTTC. Its protein product is CASGQGYNEQFF.